The 21 T cell receptor beta chains below come from one sample, sequenced in a study of CD8 T cells in ankylosing spondylitis. Study observations and caveats: Seemingly distinctive of ankylosing spondylitis blood was a TCR beta motif formed by eight highly homologous variants.

Antigens for these TCRs are unknown. One entry per CDR3 protein results from TCRdb running MiXCR on the 5' RACE reads. There are about 90,000 distinct CDR3 sequences in the sample; roughly 9% occur only once, and about 31% lies in the top ten. Sequenced sample: blood, either unsorted or a sorted T cell fraction (not recorded which). The origin of the receptors is a male donor with ankylosing spondylitis.

Regarding this clonotype: This sequence may be a read error, since a much larger clone differs from it by one base. The missing conserved phenylalanine or tryptophan at the end of this CDR3 makes a read error likely. The rearrangement uses TRBV6-2 or TRBV6-3 and TRBJ2-1, with 11 bases that match TRBD2. Unmatched junction bases numbered 7, after V lost 4 bases and J lost 8 bases. Germline-derived CDR1 and CDR2 are MNHEY and SVGEGT. The CDR3 has 15 amino acids. CDR3 sequence: CASSSRLAGLYEQFL. Here the CDR3 DNA reads TGTGCCAGCAGTTCGCGACTAGCGGGATTATATGAGCAGTTCCTC.

This clonotype was recorded at least ten times. The genes are TRBV25-1 and TRBJ1-1; possible D gene TRBD1, 6 bases. The V end lost 2 bases, the J end lost 5 bases, and 9 bases lay between the germline ends. Per the germline V gene, CDR1 is MGHDK and CDR2 is SYGVNS. CDR3 length: 13 amino acids. In nucleotides, the CDR3 is TGTGCCAGCAGTGAACGGGGGCATACTGAAGCTTTCTTT. Amino acids: CASSERGHTEAFF.

This clonotype was counted between two and nine times. The rearrangement joins TRBV6-1 to TRBJ1-5; 7 bases map to TRBD1. The J segment lost 1 base and the V segment lost 1 base, leaving 1 base of the junction unmatched. The CDR3 totals 15 residues. Germline CDR1 is MNHNS and CDR2 is SASEGT. CDR3 loop: CASSEEGASNQPQHF. CDR3 nucleotides: TGTGCCAGCAGTGAAGAGGGGGCGAGCAATCAGCCCCAGCATTTT.

This chain connects TRBV11-1 to TRBJ2-3; TRBD1 agrees at 7 bases. The germline V gene has CDR1 SGHAT and CDR2 FQDESV (reference sequence). There are 18 residues in the CDR3. J was trimmed by 2 bases and V by 5 bases; bases with no gene match: 16. CDR3 loop: CASSPRQLGTDNTDTQYF. DNA of the CDR3: TGTGCCAGCAGCCCTCGGCAGCTCGGGACAGACAACACAGATACGCAGTATTTT.

In its sample, this clonotype was seen many times. The chain recombines TRBV15 with TRBJ1-5, with TRBD1 as a possible D gene (5 bases). The CDR3 is 15 residues long. Between the trimmed V and J ends, which lost 3 bases and 1 base, there was a span of 10 bases. CDR1 and CDR2 from the germline V gene are LNHNV and YYDKDF (reference sequence). The DNA for the CDR3 is TGTGCCACCAGCAGGCGAGAGGGGAGCAATCAGCCCCAGCATTTT. Translation gives CATSRREGSNQPQHF.

The rearrangement joins TRBV4-1 to TRBJ1-2; 10 positions match TRBD1. This CDR3 contains 14 residues. Germline values: CDR1 MGHRA, CDR2 YSYEKL. After removal of 3 bases from V and 8 bases from J, the junction contained 6 bases not matched to a gene. The CDR3 loop is CASSQAGTGEGYTF. The CDR3 DNA reads TGCGCCAGCAGCCAGGCAGGGACAGGGGAAGGCTACACCTTC.

The sample holds a few counts of this clonotype. The V call is TRBV12-3 or TRBV12-4, the J call TRBJ2-1, with 15 nucleotides matching TRBD2. The J segment lost 0 bases and the V segment lost 7 bases, leaving 4 bases of the junction unmatched. The CDR3 is 17 residues long. The CDR3 region has the DNA TGTGCCAGCACCGGACTAGCGGGAGGGAGCTCCTACAATGAGCAGTTCTTC. Protein: CASTGLAGGSSYNEQFF.

V gene TRBV2 combines with J gene TRBJ1-5; no reliable D call. From germline, CDR1 is SNHLY and CDR2 FYNNEI. V shed 6 bases and J shed 0 bases, with 12 bases lying between them. The CDR3 is made up of 15 amino acids. DNA of the CDR3: TGTGCCAGCAGAGAGACACACTATAGCAATCAGCCCCAGCATTTT. It codes for CASRETHYSNQPQHF.

There are many counts of this clonotype. CDR3 coding DNA: TGTGCCAGCAGCCCATCTCCCCTGGATGGTACGCAGTATTTT. This gives the protein CASSPSPLDGTQYF. V usage is TRBV11-3 and J usage is TRBJ2-3; D unclear. This CDR3 is built from 14 residues. V lost 5 bases, J lost 8 bases, and 17 bases lay in between. Germline V gene lookup returns CDR1 SGHNT and CDR2 YENEEA.

This clonotype has at least ten counts. The V and J genes are TRBV4-1 and TRBJ2-3; 7 bases line up with TRBD1. J was trimmed by 4 bases and V by 1 base; bases with no gene match: 14. This CDR3 contains 18 residues. The germline V gene has CDR1 MGHRA and CDR2 YSYEKL. CDR3 sequence reads: CASSQGDQTGLGADTQYF. CDR3 sequence (DNA): TGCGCCAGCAGCCAAGGGGACCAGACAGGGCTCGGGGCAGATACGCAGTATTTT.

This clonotype occurred many times. This rearrangement joins TRBV7-9 to TRBJ2-2; TRBD1 or TRBD2 may be the D gene (5 bases each). The CDR3 length is 14 residues. Germline V gene data show CDR1 as SEHNR and CDR2 as FQNEAQ (reference sequence). V was pared by 4 bases and J by 3 bases, with 9 bases between. CDR3 DNA sequence: TGTGCCAGCAGCTCTCGAGGGGACACCGGGGAGCTGTTTTTT. As protein: CASSSRGDTGELFF.

This clonotype was found many times. V is TRBV12-3 or TRBV12-4 and J is TRBJ1-1, with TRBD1 matching over 7 bases. Trimming at V came to 6 bases and at J to 1 base, leaving 14 bases not matched to a gene. This CDR3 spans 17 amino acids. The CDR3 protein is CASSLGGGQDANTEAFF. The CDR3 nucleotides are TGTGCCAGCAGCCTCGGGGGCGGACAGGACGCGAACACTGAAGCTTTCTTT.

The rearrangement links TRBV20-1 to TRBJ2-1; TRBD2 agrees at 13 bases. CDR1 is DFQATT, CDR2 SNEGSKA, per germline (reference sequence). The CDR3 consists of 16 residues. The V gene end was trimmed by 6 bases and the J gene end by 3 bases; junction bases not matched to a gene: 8. CDR3 nucleotides: TGCAGTGCAACGCCCTGGACTAGCGGGAGCTACAATGAGCAGTTCTTC. Encoded protein: CSATPWTSGSYNEQFF.

This clonotype was seen at least ten times. This sequence joins TRBV14 and TRBJ2-7; D might be TRBD1 (5 bases). V lost 0 bases, J lost 2 bases, and 8 bases lay in between. This CDR3 is 14 amino acids long. CDR1 and CDR2 (germline): SGHDN, FVKESK. In DNA, the CDR3 is TGTGCCAGCAGCCAAGATCCAGGGCCCTACGAGCAGTACTTC. Translating it yields CASSQDPGPYEQYF.

This clonotype was detected a few times. The chain joins TRBV20-1 to TRBJ2-3; 10 nucleotides match TRBD2. This CDR3 is built from 21 residues. CDR1 is DFQATT and CDR2 is SNEGSKA in the germline V gene (reference sequence). V lost 1 base to trimming and J lost 1 base; unmatched junction nucleotides: 20. CDR3 amino acids: CSARAPDPGTSVSPRTDTQYF. CDR3 nucleotides: TGCAGTGCTAGAGCCCCAGATCCCGGGACTAGCGTAAGCCCGCGCACAGATACGCAGTATTTT.

Notes on this clonotype: A much larger clonotype is one base distant, so this may be a read error. The chain combines TRBV7-9 with TRBJ2-1; the D is unclear. V lost 5 bases to trimming and J lost 3 bases, with 14 bases between them. CDR3 length: 15 residues. Germline V CDR1 and CDR2: SEHNR, FQNEAQ (reference sequence). CDR3: CASSLGPAYYNEQFF. Here the CDR3 DNA reads TGTGCCAGCAGCCTCGGACCAGCGTACTACAATGAGCAGTTCTTC.

The chain has TRBV20-1 and TRBJ2-3; D is perhaps TRBD2 (6 bases). V was trimmed by 0 bases and J by 0 bases, leaving 13 bases between them. Germline values: CDR1 DFQATT, CDR2 SNEGSKA (reference sequence). The CDR3 contains 16 residues. CDR3 protein: CSARDLDAGSTDTQYF. CDR3 nucleotide sequence: TGCAGTGCTAGAGATCTCGATGCGGGAAGCACAGATACGCAGTATTTT.

This clonotype was recorded a few times. The chain joins TRBV11-2 to TRBJ2-7; 8 bases align to TRBD2. The germline CDR1 and CDR2 sequences are SGHAT and FQNNGV. With 1 base clipped from V and 2 bases from J, the junction kept 1 base outside the gene matches. CDR3 length: 14 residues. The CDR3 spells CASSLAGGPYEQYF. CDR3 nucleotide sequence: TGTGCCAGCAGCTTAGCGGGAGGGCCCTACGAGCAGTACTTC.

The V gene is TRBV7-8, the J gene TRBJ1-1, with 9 bases fitting TRBD1. From germline, CDR1 is SGHVS and CDR2 FQNEAQ. The CDR3 contains 16 residues. The J segment lost 0 bases and the V segment lost 2 bases, leaving 4 bases of the junction unmatched. The CDR3 region is CASSLPRQGVNTEAFF. CDR3 DNA sequence: TGTGCCAGCAGCTTACCCCGACAGGGGGTGAACACTGAAGCTTTCTTT.

This clonotype is medium-sized. The chain is built from TRBV5-1 and TRBJ2-7, with 11 bases aligning to TRBD2. The CDR3 is 14 residues long. Germline CDR1 and CDR2: SGHRS and YFSETQ. V was clipped by 2 bases and J by 6 bases; unmatched bases: 4. The CDR3 bases are TGCGCCAGCAGCTTTGGCGGGACTAGCGGCGAGCAGTACGTC. Its protein is CASSFGGTSGEQYV.

This clonotype was seen at least ten times. The rearrangement joins TRBV10-1 to TRBJ2-1, with TRBD2 as a possible D gene (5 bases). V lost 4 bases to trimming and J lost 7 bases, with 17 bases between them. CDR3 length equals 15 residues. Germline V gene data show CDR1 as WNHNN and CDR2 as SYGVQD (reference sequence). The CDR3 region is CASSGQRGIGNEQFF. For the CDR3, the DNA is TGCGCCAGCAGTGGTCAGCGAGGGATAGGGAATGAGCAGTTCTTC.